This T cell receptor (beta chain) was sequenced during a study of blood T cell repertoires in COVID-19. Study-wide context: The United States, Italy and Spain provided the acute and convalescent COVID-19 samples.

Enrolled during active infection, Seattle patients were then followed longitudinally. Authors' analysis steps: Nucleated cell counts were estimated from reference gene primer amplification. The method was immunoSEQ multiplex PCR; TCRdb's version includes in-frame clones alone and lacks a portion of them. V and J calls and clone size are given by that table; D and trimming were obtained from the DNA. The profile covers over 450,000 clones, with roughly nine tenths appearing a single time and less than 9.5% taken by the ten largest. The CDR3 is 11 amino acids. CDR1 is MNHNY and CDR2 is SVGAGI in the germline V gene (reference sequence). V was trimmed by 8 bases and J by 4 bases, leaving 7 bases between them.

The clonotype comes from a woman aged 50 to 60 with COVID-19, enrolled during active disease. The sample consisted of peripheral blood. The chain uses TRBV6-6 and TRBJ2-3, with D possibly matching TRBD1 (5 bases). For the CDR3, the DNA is TGTGCCAGCTCAGGGTCAGATACGCAGTATTTT. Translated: CASSGSDTQYF.